A single sample gave rise to the 20 T cell receptor beta chains below, sequenced in a study of T cells after yellow fever vaccination. TCRdb analysed the 5' RACE reads with MiXCR anew, one entry per CDR3 protein. This sample has 110,000 to 150,000 distinct CDR3 sequences, with about 6.2% found just once. Sequencing used CD4+ T cells sorted from PBMCs, obtained 10 days after the yellow fever booster vaccination. The receptors were sampled from a man under 40 who received the YFV17D yellow fever vaccine.

Many counts were recorded for this clonotype. The chain couples TRBV20-1 to TRBJ2-1; 10 nucleotides align to TRBD2. The CDR3 contains 15 residues. Per the germline V gene, CDR1 is DFQATT and CDR2 is SNEGSKA (reference sequence). Trimming took 4 bases from V and 8 from J; bases not matched to a gene: 11. The CDR3: CSATSGSVGSYEQFF. Here the CDR3 DNA reads TGCAGTGCTACTAGCGGGAGCGTCGGCAGCTATGAGCAGTTCTTC.

This clonotype has a count of ten or more. The chain employs TRBV28 and TRBJ2-7; 14 nucleotides match TRBD2. This CDR3 has 15 amino acids. V was pared by 8 bases and J by 0 bases, with 3 bases of the junction left unmatched. CDR1 MDHEN and CDR2 SYDVKM come from the germline V gene. The CDR3 bases are TGTGCCAGCTTTGGGACTAGCGGGGGCTCCTACGAGCAGTACTTC. It is translated as CASFGTSGGSYEQYF.

This clonotype showed up many times. The V gene is TRBV12-3 or TRBV12-4, the J gene TRBJ1-1, with unresolved D. The CDR3 is 12 residues long. V lost 3 bases and J lost 7, with 9 bases in between. CDR3 in amino acids: CASSFRGSEAFF. The CDR3 nucleotides read TGTGCCAGCAGTTTCCGAGGGAGTGAAGCTTTCTTT.

The CDR3 nucleotides read TGCGCCAGCAGGACTAGCGGGTCCTACGAGCAGTACTTC. As protein: CASRTSGSYEQYF. The V call is TRBV5-1, the J call TRBJ2-7, with 10 bases lining up with TRBD2. Per the germline V gene, CDR1 is SGHRS and CDR2 is YFSETQ. The CDR3 is 13 amino acids. V dropped 5 bases and J dropped 1; count of bases not matched to a gene: 0. Complete variable domain (other parts from reference TRBV5-1 and TRBJ2-7): KAGVTQTPRYLIKTRGQQVTLSCSPISGHRSVSWYQQTPGQGLQFLFEYFSETQRNKGNFPGRFSGRQFSNSRSEMNVSTLELGDSALYLCASRTSGSYEQYFGPGTRLTVT.

There are a few counts of this clonotype. The chain combines TRBV7-2 with TRBJ2-7; the D call may be TRBD1 or TRBD2 (5 bases each). This CDR3 spans 13 amino acids. Germline values: CDR1 SGHTA, CDR2 FQGNSA. Trimming removed 5 bases at V and 9 bases at J, with 17 bases between. CDR3 bases: TGTGCCAGCAGCCTCCGGGGCCGACTCGGGCAGTACTTC. Its translation is CASSLRGRLGQYF. The complete variable domain, with remaining parts taken from reference TRBV7-2 and TRBJ2-7, reads GAGVSQSPSNKVTEKGKDVELRCDPISGHTALYWYRQSLGQGLEFLIYFQGNSAPDKSGLPSDRFSAERTGGSVSTLTIQRTQQEDSAVYLCASSLRGRLGQYFGPGTRLTVT.

This clonotype has only a few counts. The rearrangement links TRBV20-1 to TRBJ1-2; D uncertain. This CDR3 has 12 amino acids. Looked up from germline, CDR1 is DFQATT and CDR2 is SNEGSKA (reference sequence). V lost 3 bases to trimming and J lost 8 bases, with 13 bases between them. In nucleotides, the CDR3 is TGCAGTGCTAGTACAGAGGGCTTAGGCTACACCTTC. Its translation: CSASTEGLGYTF.

This clonotype has only a few counts. The chain joins TRBV18 to TRBJ2-3, with D unclear. The CDR3 is 14 amino acids. The V gene lost 0 bases and the J gene lost 2 bases, with 6 bases spanning the gap. Germline CDR1 and CDR2: KGHSH and LQKENI. CDR3: CASSPPTVTDTQYF. Here the CDR3 DNA reads TGTGCCAGCTCACCACCGACGGTCACAGATACGCAGTATTTT.

This clonotype has at least ten counts. V usage is TRBV12-3 or TRBV12-4 and J usage is TRBJ1-4, with 7 nucleotides matching TRBD1. The CDR3 is made up of 14 amino acids. Trimming at V came to 5 bases and at J to 8 bases, leaving 8 bases not matched to a gene. In nucleotides, the CDR3 is TGTGCCAGCAGTCCTCGACAGGGTTACGAAAAACTGTTTTTT. This translates into CASSPRQGYEKLFF.

The CDR3 nucleotides are TGTGCCAGCAGTGGAGCGAGCGGGAACCTCTACAATGAGCAGTTCTTC. Translation gives CASSGASGNLYNEQFF. The chain combines TRBV28 with TRBJ2-1; the match to TRBD2 covers 7 bases. The trim removed 5 bases at V and 3 bases at J, leaving 10 bases unmatched. This CDR3 contains 16 residues. The germline V gene has CDR1 MDHEN and CDR2 SYDVKM.

The rearrangement joins TRBV5-1 to TRBJ2-3; D remains unclear. The CDR3 loop spans 13 amino acids. Germline values: CDR1 SGHRS, CDR2 YFSETQ. With 4 bases removed from V and 0 bases from J, the gap between germline ends came to 6 bases. The DNA for the CDR3 is TGCGCCAGCAGCCGCCCGAGCACAGATACGCAGTATTTT. This sequence encodes CASSRPSTDTQYF. The whole variable domain, filled in from reference TRBV5-1 and TRBJ2-3, reads KAGVTQTPRYLIKTRGQQVTLSCSPISGHRSVSWYQQTPGQGLQFLFEYFSETQRNKGNFPGRFSGRQFSNSRSEMNVSTLELGDSALYLCASSRPSTDTQYFGPGTRLTVL.

This clonotype was recorded at least ten times. The chain joins TRBV7-9 to TRBJ2-3, with a tentative D call TRBD2 (6 bases). Germline CDR1 is SEHNR and CDR2 is FQNEAQ (reference sequence). This CDR3 contains 15 residues. Trimming left V 2 bases short and J 4 bases short, with 13 bases between. The CDR3 region is CASSLRQGGADTQYF. The CDR3, as DNA: TGTGCCAGCAGCTTACGCCAGGGCGGGGCAGATACGCAGTATTTT.

This clonotype was counted at least ten times. The chain links TRBV6-1 to TRBJ2-1; possible D gene TRBD2, 6 bases. Germline loops: CDR1 MNHNS, CDR2 SASEGT. Trimming removed 3 bases at V and 2 bases at J, with 11 bases between. The CDR3 loop spans 15 amino acids. As DNA, the CDR3 is TGTGCCAGCAGTGAGCGGGACGGCCCCTACAATGAGCAGTTCTTC. As protein: CASSERDGPYNEQFF.

In this sample, this clonotype turned up many times. The chain employs TRBV18 and TRBJ2-7; no clear D. The V and J ends lost 6 bases and 1 base respectively, with 10 bases between them. This CDR3 spans 13 amino acids. The germline CDR1 and CDR2 sequences are KGHSH and LQKENI. The CDR3 protein is CASSRARSYEQYF. CDR3 sequence (DNA): TGTGCCAGCTCTCGCGCTCGGTCCTACGAGCAGTACTTC.

The rearrangement links TRBV4-3 to TRBJ2-3; the D gene is possibly TRBD2 (5 bases). The CDR3 is 15 amino acids. The germline gives CDR1 LGHNA, CDR2 YSLEER. V was trimmed by 4 bases and J by 6 bases, leaving 17 bases between them. CDR3 DNA sequence: TGCGCCAGCAGCCCTAGCCAGAGGAGCAGGGATACGCAGTATTTT. Its protein product is CASSPSQRSRDTQYF.

This clonotype was found once. This chain connects TRBV7-2 to TRBJ2-5; 7 nucleotides match TRBD1. Trimming at V came to 5 bases and at J to 2 bases, leaving 8 bases not matched to a gene. The germline gives CDR1 SGHTA, CDR2 FQGNSA. The CDR3 contains 15 residues. CDR3 amino acids: CASSVIRDRQETQYF. Here the CDR3 DNA reads TGTGCCAGCAGCGTCATCCGGGACAGACAAGAGACCCAGTACTTC.

In this sample, this clonotype turned up many times. The chain uses TRBV5-1 and TRBJ2-7; TRBD2 is a possible D gene (6 bases). V shed 3 bases and J shed 2 bases, with 15 bases lying between them. Per the germline V gene, CDR1 is SGHRS and CDR2 is YFSETQ. The CDR3 has 15 amino acids. CDR3 DNA: TGCGCCAGCAGCTCGGGGGTTCGGCAGACCTACGAGCAGTACTTC. Amino acids: CASSSGVRQTYEQYF.

Only a few counts were recorded for this clonotype. The rearrangement joins TRBV5-1 to TRBJ2-5; no clear D gene. The length of the CDR3 is 13 residues. Per germline, CDR1 SGHRS and CDR2 YFSETQ. V shed 0 bases and J shed 5 bases, with 8 bases lying between them. CDR3 DNA sequence: TGCGCCAGCAGCTTGGCTGGTGACGAGACCCAGTACTTC. Its translation is CASSLAGDETQYF. Combining the CDR3 with reference TRBV5-1 and TRBJ2-5 gives the whole variable domain KAGVTQTPRYLIKTRGQQVTLSCSPISGHRSVSWYQQTPGQGLQFLFEYFSETQRNKGNFPGRFSGRQFSNSRSEMNVSTLELGDSALYLCASSLAGDETQYFGPGTRLLVL.

This clonotype was detected many times. As DNA, the CDR3 is TGTGCCAGCAGCTTAACGTCCCTAGCGGGAGGTGAGCAGTTCTTC. Residues: CASSLTSLAGGEQFF. The chain is built from TRBV7-3 and TRBJ2-1; 11 bases map to TRBD2. The CDR3 is 15 amino acids. V was clipped by 0 bases and J by 9 bases; unmatched bases: 4. Germline CDR1 SGHTA, CDR2 FQGTGA.

J is TRBJ2-3 and V is TRBV20-1; 13 nucleotides line up with TRBD2. This CDR3 is 16 amino acids long. The J segment lost 1 base and the V segment lost 4 bases, leaving 5 bases of the junction unmatched. Germline V gives CDR1 DFQATT, CDR2 SNEGSKA (reference sequence). CDR3 bases: TGCAGTGCTACCGGACTAGCGGGAGAGGGCACAGATACGCAGTATTTT. Protein product: CSATGLAGEGTDTQYF.

This chain's CDR3 is CASRPPGFDGELFF. The CDR3 DNA is TGTGCCAGTCGTCCACCGGGGTTCGACGGGGAGCTGTTTTTT. The chain combines TRBV19 with TRBJ2-2, with D tentatively TRBD2 (5 bases). CDR1 and CDR2 (germline): LNHDA, SQIVND (reference sequence). This CDR3 is 14 amino acids long. With 8 bases removed from V and 7 bases from J, the gap between germline ends came to 17 bases. Full variable domain (remainder filled in from reference TRBV19 and TRBJ2-2): DGGITQSPKYLFRKEGQNVTLSCEQNLNHDAMYWYRQDPGQGLRLIYYSQIVNDFQKGDIAEGYSVSREKKESFPLTVTSAQKNPTAFYLCASRPPGFDGELFFGEGSRLTVL.